This T cell receptor (beta chain) was identified in a study of cytomegalovirus exposure and HLA in healthy donors (TCRdb year 2017). Background on the whole study: A later analysis indicated that the roughly 120 validation repertoires were generated on the platform also employed for the 700 or so repertoires of the first cohort. The study was designed to test whether signatures of past pathogen exposure could be identified by cataloging public T cell receptors. To predict cytomegalovirus infection status, the study brought together high-throughput TCR immunosequencing, statistical association of individual TCRs with disease status, and machine learning. Along with the approximately 650-subject first cohort, a separate validation cohort of over a hundred different subjects was used. Overall study outcomes, separate from this receptor: In vitro tests confirmed that three of the cytomegalovirus-associated TCR beta chains recognize cytomegalovirus antigens. In both the original and validation cohorts, the classifier was reported to diagnose cytomegalovirus status with high specificity and sensitivity. The validation cohort had no HLA typing available for a later analysis, so co-occurrence within that cohort was assessed over all 120 or so repertoires. The authors suggested that the approach could potentially be extended to other disease states and immunological phenotypes. A later analysis found that TCRs clustered in the first cohort also tended to co-occur in the 110 or so validation repertoires, with 94% of cluster scores above 0. The study gave a list of some 150 TCR beta chains associated with cytomegalovirus. Across donors, most TCR sequences were observed very rarely, whereas some public TCRs were present in many individuals.

Libraries were prepared through the immunoSEQ multiplex PCR assay. The authors' pipeline ran thus. A statistical classification framework was developed to diagnose cytomegalovirus status using the catalog of TCR beta chain sequences. Held by TCRdb, this immuneACCESS table contains in-frame sequences only and omits some clones. Under half of the omission traces to an unresolved V gene where checked; the cause of the rest is unknown. V, J and clone size derive from that table, while D and trimming were established from the DNA sequence. Here the sample has over 120,000 clones; 80% to 90% occur a single time. The top ten clonotypes cover 4.5% of the sample. A remark on this clone: Its antigen is still unknown. Base quality data are lacking; no much larger clone is found one base away.

Separate from the approximately 700-subject first cohort, the validation cohort of roughly 120 subjects was the group to which the donors belonged. Counted from cysteine to phenylalanine, this CDR3 has 11 amino acids. Only CDR3 DNA remains: 33 bases, in frame from the first base. Via the germline V gene (reference sequence), CDR1 is DFQATT and CDR2 SNEGSKA. V is reduced by 5 bases and J by 5 bases, leaving a spacing of 9 bases between them. Recombination linked TRBV20-1 to TRBJ1-1; a tentative D match to TRBD1 spans 5 bases. This clonotype was sampled from a man younger than 35 in good health and CMV-seropositive. What was sequenced was PBMCs. The DNA sequence is TGCAGTGCTGCCCGGGGGACTGAAGCTTTCTTT. This translates into CSAARGTEAFF.